This TCR beta chain was documented in a study of cytomegalovirus exposure and HLA in healthy donors. General study results and limits: Sequencing depth across donors, presence/absence analyses assumed, was roughly uniform.

A note on this clone: Its target is unknown.

The PCR ran on 60 Vbeta and 13 Jbeta primers. The data were produced by immunoSEQ multiplex PCR, yet TCRdb's version contains in-frame clones alone and is incomplete. Of 200,000 or so clones listed, nearly 80% were seen once; the top ten hold around 6.1%. This cohort consisted of healthy bone marrow donors. Germline V CDR1 and CDR2: MDHEN, SYDVKM. V was trimmed by 5 bases and J by 7 bases, leaving 12 bases between them. The CDR3 contains 12 residues. The source is a woman in her twenties or thirties in good health and CMV-seropositive. The V gene is TRBV28, the J gene TRBJ2-7, with D uncertain. The sequencing input was PBMCs. CDR3 sequence (DNA): TGTGCCAGCAGTGTTCATCCTAGGGAGCAGTACTTC. As protein: CASSVHPREQYF.